The rows below give T cell receptor beta chains drawn from one sample of a study of blood T cells in healthy people across ages. TCRdb reprocessed the 5' RACE reads with MiXCR, giving one entry per CDR3 protein. The data hold hundreds of thousands of distinct CDR3 sequences, with around half observed a single time. Material: blood. The receptors stem from a man aged 80 or over in good health. Each CDR3 is given with its conserved first and last residue. A D gene is named only where the DNA matches it firmly. Size tells how often a clone was seen (once, few, many) or the class of an expanded clone, and some rows leave it out.

d_call j_call v_call clone_size cdr3_aa cdr3_nt
TRBD2 TRBJ2-4 TRBV20-1 few CSASPSGENIQYF TGCAGTGCTTCCCCTAGCGGAGAAAACATTCAGTACTTC
NA TRBJ2-7 TRBV7-2 many CASSLVAGYEQYF TGTGCCAGCAGCTTAGTGGCGGGCTACGAGCAGTACTTC
TRBD1 TRBJ1-4 TRBV3-1 few CASSPDRGRATNEKLFF TGTGCCAGCAGCCCCGACAGGGGCCGGGCAACTAATGAAAAACTGTTTTTT
NA TRBJ2-7 TRBV28 NA CASSLGLAEQYF TGTGCCAGCAGTTTAGGTCTAGCGGAGCAGTACTTC
NA TRBJ2-5 TRBV7-7 NA CASSQSPGYQETQYF TGTGCTAGCAGCCAGAGCCCAGGGTACCAAGAGACCCAGTACTTC
NA TRBJ1-2 TRBV5-1 few CASSSWDYGYTF TGCGCCAGCAGCTCGTGGGACTATGGCTACACCTTC
TRBD2 TRBJ2-7 TRBV6-1 once CASRLAGHYEQYF TGTGCCAGCAGACTAGCGGGGCATTACGAGCAGTACTTC
TRBD2 TRBJ2-1 TRBV27 NA CASSLKAGGQYEQFF TGTGCCAGCAGTTTAAAGGCGGGAGGGCAGTATGAGCAGTTCTTC
TRBD1 TRBJ2-6 TRBV27 NA CASSLSWTGKSGANVLTF TGTGCCAGCAGTTTATCGTGGACAGGGAAGTCGGGGGCCAACGTCCTGACTTTC
NA TRBJ2-7 TRBV3-1 NA CASSQEWTASEQYF TGTGCCAGCAGCCAAGAGTGGACGGCCAGCGAGCAGTACTTC
NA TRBJ2-5 TRBV28 few CASSLPGHGQETQYF TGTGCCAGCAGTTTACCGGGACACGGCCAAGAGACCCAGTACTTC
NA TRBJ2-4 TRBV6-1 NA CASSEFASPNIQYF TGTGCCAGCAGTGAGTTCGCTAGCCCGAACATTCAGTACTTC
NA TRBJ1-6 TRBV27 NA CASSFDGRNSPLHF TGTGCCAGCAGTTTCGATGGACGCAATTCACCCCTCCACTTT
NA TRBJ2-5 TRBV5-6 NA CASSFANRYQETQYF TGTGCCAGCAGCTTTGCGAACCGGTACCAAGAGACCCAGTACTTC
NA TRBJ1-5 TRBV12-3/TRBV12-4 NA CASSPGLGNQPQHF TGTGCCAGCAGTCCTGGATTAGGCAATCAGCCCCAGCATTTT
TRBD2 TRBJ2-5 TRBV20-1 NA CSARPSSGPRETQYF TGCAGTGCTCGACCCTCTAGCGGACCGAGGGAGACCCAGTACTTC
TRBD1 TRBJ2-2 TRBV29-1 NA CSVEVWTGELFF TGCAGCGTTGAGGTCTGGACAGGAGAGCTGTTTTTT
TRBD2 TRBJ2-1 TRBV6-5 NA CASRRLLAEYNEQFF TGTGCCAGCAGACGCTTACTAGCGGAATACAATGAGCAGTTCTTC
TRBD1 TRBJ2-1 TRBV20-1 NA CSARRDRGGGALDEQFF TGCAGTGCTCGCCGGGACAGGGGAGGAGGGGCGTTGGATGAGCAGTTCTTC
NA TRBJ2-1 TRBV7-3 NA CASGFSADNEQFF TGTGCCAGCGGCTTTTCCGCAGACAATGAGCAGTTCTTC
TRBD1 TRBJ2-7 TRBV7-9 NA CASSKRTGGGEQYF TGTGCCAGCAGCAAACGGACAGGGGGCGGGGAGCAGTACTTC
TRBD2 TRBJ2-5 TRBV4-1 NA CASSQGQLAGWEQYF TGCGCCAGCAGCCAAGGGCAACTAGCGGGATGGGAGCAGTACTTC
NA TRBJ2-7 TRBV27 once CASRPRESNEQYF TGTGCCAGCCGGCCCCGGGAAAGCAATGAGCAGTACTTC
TRBD2 TRBJ2-1 TRBV10-3 many CAISEGSGPYNEQFF TGTGCCATCAGTGAAGGTAGCGGGCCCTACAATGAGCAGTTCTTC
NA TRBJ1-1 TRBV2 NA CASSEAVKAFF TGTGCCAGCAGTGAAGCAGTTAAAGCTTTCTTT
TRBD1 TRBJ2-1 TRBV28 few CASRRQGAWEQFF TGTGCCAGCAGACGACAGGGGGCGTGGGAGCAGTTCTTC
NA TRBJ1-1 TRBV29-1 NA CSVAGTLNTEAFF TGCAGCGTCGCAGGGACACTGAACACTGAAGCTTTCTTT
NA TRBJ1-5 TRBV20-1 NA CSARGDSGNQPQHF TGCAGTGCTAGAGGCGACAGCGGCAATCAGCCCCAGCATTTT
TRBD2 TRBJ2-1 TRBV18 few CASSPLRTQRGYNEQFF TGTGCCAGCTCACCATTGAGGACCCAGCGGGGTTACAATGAGCAGTTCTTC
TRBD1 TRBJ2-7 TRBV5-1 NA CASSLDRTSYEQYF TGCGCCAGCAGCCTGGACAGGACCTCCTACGAGCAGTACTTC
NA TRBJ2-7 TRBV29-1 NA CSGGSAYEQYF TGCAGCGGTGGGTCGGCCTACGAGCAGTACTTC
NA TRBJ2-3 TRBV5-1 NA CASLRDPSTDTQYF TGCGCCAGCCTTAGGGACCCGAGCACAGATACGCAGTATTTT